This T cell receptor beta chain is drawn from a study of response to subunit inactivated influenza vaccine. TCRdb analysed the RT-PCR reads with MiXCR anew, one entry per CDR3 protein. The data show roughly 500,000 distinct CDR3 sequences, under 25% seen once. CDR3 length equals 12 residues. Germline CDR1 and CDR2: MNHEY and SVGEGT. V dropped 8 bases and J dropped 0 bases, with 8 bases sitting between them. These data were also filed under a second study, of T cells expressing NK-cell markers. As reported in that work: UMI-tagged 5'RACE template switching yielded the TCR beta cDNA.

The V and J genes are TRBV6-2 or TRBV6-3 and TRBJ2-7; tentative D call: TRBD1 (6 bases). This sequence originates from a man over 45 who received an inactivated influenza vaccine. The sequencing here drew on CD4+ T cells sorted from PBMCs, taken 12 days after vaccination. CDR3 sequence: CASLDSSYEQYF. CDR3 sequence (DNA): TGTGCCAGCTTGGACAGCTCCTACGAGCAGTACTTC.